The next 3 T cell receptor beta chains were all read from a single sample in a study of T-cell reconstitution after alpha-beta-depleted transplantation in children. Their cognate antigens are unknown. Study outcomes and limitations: Reportedly, roughly two months post-transplant, alpha-beta T cells arose from several hundred expanded graft clones.

The TCRbeta library was prepared with unique molecular identifiers. Each CDR3 protein gets one entry after TCRdb re-called the PCR reads with MiXCR. The sample contains roughly 30,000 distinct CDR3 sequences, about 6.7% of which appear only once. The sequencing here drew on peripheral blood, taken 60 days after TCRalphabeta/CD19-depleted stem cell transplant. Every receptor here comes from a child under two years old who had a stem cell transplant for acute myeloid leukemia, so the T cells may come from the graft donor.

A few counts support this clonotype. The chain joins TRBV20-1 to TRBJ2-3, with 7 bases identical to TRBD2. Germline V lookup: CDR1 DFQATT, CDR2 SNEGSKA (reference sequence). The CDR3 has 14 residues. V lost 3 bases, J lost 2 bases, and 5 bases stayed unmatched. The CDR3 DNA is TGCAGTGCTAGGGGGGGGGGGAACACAGATACGCAGTATTTT. It is translated as CSARGGGNTDTQYF.

The sample holds many counts of this clonotype. CDR3 in DNA: TGTGCCAGCAGCTTTGGGCTAGCGGGCAGTTCGAACACCGGGGAGCTGTTTTTT. It specifies CASSFGLAGSSNTGELFF. This rearrangement joins TRBV11-1 to TRBJ2-2, with 8 bases that match TRBD2. Germline CDR1 and CDR2: SGHAT and FQDESV (reference sequence). This CDR3 region has 18 residues. V was pared by 3 bases and J by 0 bases, with 9 bases of the junction left unmatched.

Many counts were recorded for this clonotype. The CDR3 DNA reads TGCAGGGAGGAGGAACACGAGCAGTACTTC. Its protein product is CREEEHEQYF. This chain links TRBV20-1 with TRBJ2-7; tentative D call: TRBD2 (5 bases). The CDR3 spans 10 residues. Germline CDR1 and CDR2: DFQATT and SNEGSKA (reference sequence).